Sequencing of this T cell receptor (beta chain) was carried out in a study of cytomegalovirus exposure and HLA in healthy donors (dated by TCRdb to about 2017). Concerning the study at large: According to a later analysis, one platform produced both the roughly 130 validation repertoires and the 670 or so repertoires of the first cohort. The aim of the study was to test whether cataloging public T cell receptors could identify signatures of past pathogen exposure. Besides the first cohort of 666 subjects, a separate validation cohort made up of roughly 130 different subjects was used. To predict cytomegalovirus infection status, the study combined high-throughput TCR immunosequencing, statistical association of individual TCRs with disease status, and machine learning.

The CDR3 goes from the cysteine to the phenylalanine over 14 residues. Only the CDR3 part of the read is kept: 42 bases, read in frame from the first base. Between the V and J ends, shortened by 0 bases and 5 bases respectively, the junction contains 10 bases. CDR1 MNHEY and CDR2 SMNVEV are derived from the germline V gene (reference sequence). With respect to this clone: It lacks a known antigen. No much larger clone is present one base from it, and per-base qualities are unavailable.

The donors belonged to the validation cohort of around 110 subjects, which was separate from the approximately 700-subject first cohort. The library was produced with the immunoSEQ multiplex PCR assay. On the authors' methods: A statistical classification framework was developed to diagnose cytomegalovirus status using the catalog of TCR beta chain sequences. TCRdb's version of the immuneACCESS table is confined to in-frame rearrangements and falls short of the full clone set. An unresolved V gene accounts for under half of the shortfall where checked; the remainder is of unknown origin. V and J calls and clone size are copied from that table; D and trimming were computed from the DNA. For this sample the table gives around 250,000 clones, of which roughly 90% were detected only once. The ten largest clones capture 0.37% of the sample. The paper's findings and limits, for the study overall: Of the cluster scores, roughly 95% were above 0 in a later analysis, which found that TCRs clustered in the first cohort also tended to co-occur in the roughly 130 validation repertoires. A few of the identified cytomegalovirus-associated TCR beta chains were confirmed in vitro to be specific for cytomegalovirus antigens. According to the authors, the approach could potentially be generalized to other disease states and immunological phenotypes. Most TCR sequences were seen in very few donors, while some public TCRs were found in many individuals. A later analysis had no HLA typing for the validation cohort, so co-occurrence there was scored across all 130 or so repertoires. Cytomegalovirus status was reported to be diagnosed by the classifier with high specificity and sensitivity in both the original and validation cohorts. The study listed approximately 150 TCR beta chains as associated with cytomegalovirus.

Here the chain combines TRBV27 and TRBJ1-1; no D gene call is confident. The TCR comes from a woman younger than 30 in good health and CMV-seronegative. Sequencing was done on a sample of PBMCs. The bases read TGTGCCAGCAGTTTATCCCGGGTGTCGACTGAAGCTTTCTTT. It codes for CASSLSRVSTEAFF.